Below are 32 T cell receptor beta chains sequenced from a single sample in a study of CD8 T cells in ankylosing spondylitis. TCRdb redid the calling of the 5' RACE reads with MiXCR, one entry per CDR3 protein. The data contain around 250,000 distinct CDR3 sequences, more than 15% of them singletons. Sequencing was performed on blood, either unsorted or a sorted T cell fraction (not recorded which). The origin of the receptors is a male donor with ankylosing spondylitis or in good health (not recorded which).

This clonotype was seen a handful of times. This chain uses TRBV27 with TRBJ2-2, with 7 bases aligning to TRBD2. V lost 2 bases to trimming and J lost 7 bases; unmatched junction nucleotides: 4. The CDR3 contains 14 residues. The germline CDR1 and CDR2 sequences are MNHEY and SMNVEV (reference sequence). CDR3 amino acids: CASSLLAEDGELFF. In DNA, the CDR3 is TGTGCCAGCAGTTTACTAGCGGAGGACGGGGAGCTGTTTTTT.

This clonotype has at least ten counts. J is TRBJ2-1 and V is TRBV15; the match to TRBD1 covers 7 bases. Per germline, CDR1 LNHNV and CDR2 YYDKDF (reference sequence). The CDR3 loop spans 15 amino acids. The V gene end was trimmed by 2 bases and the J gene end by 7 bases; junction bases not matched to a gene: 8. The CDR3 coding sequence is TGTGCCACCAGCAGAAGTCGACAGGGATGGAATGAGCAGTTCTTC. It encodes CATSRSRQGWNEQFF.

V and J are TRBV9 and TRBJ2-7; D may be TRBD2 (6 bases). Per germline, CDR1 SGDLS and CDR2 YYNGEE. The CDR3 totals 13 residues. V was trimmed by 4 bases and J by 7 bases, leaving 15 bases between them. The CDR3 DNA reads as TGTGCCAGCAGCCCTGGTGGGAGCGGGGAGCAGTACTTC. Its translation: CASSPGGSGEQYF. The complete variable domain, with remaining parts taken from reference TRBV9 and TRBJ2-7, reads DSGVTQTPKHLITATGQRVTLRCSPRSGDLSVYWYQQSLDQGLQFLIQYYNGEERAKGNILERFSAQQFPDLHSELNLSSLELGDSALYFCASSPGGSGEQYFGPGTRLTVT.

The rearrangement joins TRBV7-2 to TRBJ2-6, with D perhaps TRBD2 (5 bases). The CDR3 contains 16 residues. Trimming cost V 2 bases and J 2 bases, with 10 bases left between them. Germline lookup yields CDR1 SGHTA and CDR2 FQGNSA. In DNA, the CDR3 is TGTGCCAGCAGCTTATCGGGGATGCCTGGGGCCAACGTCCTGACTTTC. Amino acids: CASSLSGMPGANVLTF.

This clonotype has only a few counts. The V and J genes are TRBV25-1 and TRBJ2-1, with 7 bases fitting TRBD2. V gave up 4 bases and J gave up 10 bases; unmatched junction bases: 1. Germline CDR1 reads MGHDK; CDR2 reads SYGVNS. The CDR3 loop spans 11 amino acids. The CDR3 protein is CASSGAGEQFF. The DNA for the CDR3 is TGTGCCAGCAGTGGAGCGGGAGAGCAGTTCTTC.

This chain uses TRBV7-9 with TRBJ1-5; the match to TRBD1 covers 7 bases. The J segment lost 9 bases and the V segment lost 6 bases, leaving 11 bases of the junction unmatched. The V gene's germline CDR1 is SEHNR and CDR2 FQNEAQ (reference sequence). CDR3 length equals 14 residues. The CDR3 nucleotides read TGTGCCAGCAGGAAGGGACAGACGGCACGGCCCCAGCATTTT. Its protein product is CASRKGQTARPQHF.

This clonotype showed up many times. The rearrangement uses TRBV4-1 and TRBJ2-2; TRBD2 matches at 8 bases. Germline V gene data show CDR1 as MGHRA and CDR2 as YSYEKL. The CDR3 loop spans 17 amino acids. V trimming: 0 bases; J trimming: 3 bases; junction bases outside the gene matches: 6. The DNA for the CDR3 is TGCGCCAGCAGCCAAGAGGAGCTAGCGGGTTACACCGGGGAGCTGTTTTTT. This codes for CASSQEELAGYTGELFF.

The V call is TRBV20-1, the J call TRBJ1-1; 8 positions agree with TRBD1. This CDR3 has 14 amino acids. V gave up 0 bases and J gave up 5 bases; unmatched junction bases: 5. Germline values: CDR1 DFQATT, CDR2 SNEGSKA (reference sequence). CDR3 DNA sequence: TGCAGTGCTAGAGACCTCAGGGGGCAGACTGAAGCTTTCTTT. Protein: CSARDLRGQTEAFF.

This sequence joins TRBV4-3 and TRBJ1-5; D is unclear. CDR3 size: 15 residues. Germline values: CDR1 LGHNA, CDR2 YSLEER. V lost 1 base to trimming and J lost 6 bases, with 13 bases between them. For the CDR3, the DNA is TGCGCCAGCAGCCAAGTCTCGGGGATGGGTCAGCCCCAGCATTTT. It encodes CASSQVSGMGQPQHF.

This clonotype was counted a few times. The CDR3 here is CASSAFVDSNNSPLHF. Here the CDR3 DNA reads TGTGCCAGCAGTGCCTTCGTCGACAGTAATAATTCACCCCTCCACTTT. The gene calls are TRBV2 and TRBJ1-6, with D perhaps matching TRBD1 (5 bases). The CDR3 contains 16 residues. Germline V CDR1 and CDR2: SNHLY, FYNNEI. The V gene lost 4 bases and the J gene lost 5 bases, with 15 bases spanning the gap.

This clonotype showed up just a few times. This chain joins TRBV4-1 and TRBJ1-1; D not resolved. The CDR3 sequence is 17 residues long. Germline assignment: CDR1 MGHRA and CDR2 YSYEKL. Deletions cut 1 base from V and 1 base from J, with 16 bases between. The CDR3 region is CASSQVNSALPNTEAFF. The CDR3 region has the DNA TGCGCCAGCAGCCAAGTTAATTCTGCTCTTCCGAACACTGAAGCTTTCTTT.

This clonotype was observed a handful of times. The CDR3 coding sequence is TGCGCCAGCAGCCAAGTTGCTGCGACAGGGGGAGGCTACACCTTC. Translating gives CASSQVAATGGGYTF. The chain employs TRBV4-1 and TRBJ1-2; 9 nucleotides agree with TRBD1. Trimming at V came to 1 base and at J to 8 bases, leaving 8 bases not matched to a gene. The germline gives CDR1 MGHRA, CDR2 YSYEKL. The CDR3 has 15 amino acids.

This clonotype was seen a handful of times. The CDR3: CASSLGTPRSSYEQYF. CDR3 bases: TGTGCCAGCAGTTTAGGGACGCCCAGGAGCTCCTACGAGCAGTACTTC. The chain combines TRBV12-3 or TRBV12-4 with TRBJ2-7; D gene uncertain. The CDR3 spans 16 residues. Trimming pared 1 base from V and 0 bases from J, leaving 13 bases between.

This clonotype was observed a few times. The chain links TRBV4-3 to TRBJ2-1; 7 bases are a match to TRBD1. The V gene end was trimmed by 0 bases and the J gene end by 0 bases; junction bases not matched to a gene: 5. The CDR3 loop spans 17 amino acids. Per the germline V gene, CDR1 is LGHNA and CDR2 is YSLEER. The CDR3 nucleotides read TGCGCCAGCAGCCAAGATGGGACAGCCAGCTCCTACAATGAGCAGTTCTTC. Its protein is CASSQDGTASSYNEQFF.

V and J are TRBV20-1 and TRBJ2-7; 9 bases map to TRBD1. J was trimmed by 0 bases and V by 5 bases; bases with no gene match: 11. Germline-derived CDR1 and CDR2 are DFQATT and SNEGSKA (reference sequence). The CDR3 totals 16 residues. CDR3 in DNA: TGCAGTGCTTCCGGTAGAACAGGGGGCGCCTCCTACGAGCAGTACTTC. Encoded protein: CSASGRTGGASYEQYF.

This clonotype was observed many times. The chain employs TRBV29-1 and TRBJ2-1; 8 bases match TRBD2. Germline loops: CDR1 SQVTM, CDR2 ANQGSEA. The CDR3 spans 15 residues. V lost 0 bases and J lost 4; bases outside the gene matches: 5. The CDR3 DNA reads as TGCAGCGTTGAAGATAGCGCGGGGGGATACAATGAGCAGTTCTTC. Its translation is CSVEDSAGGYNEQFF.

This clonotype appeared a few times. V is TRBV27 and J is TRBJ2-1; weak D call: TRBD2 (6 bases). V was clipped by 7 bases and J by 3 bases, with 13 bases between them. The CDR3 loop spans 14 amino acids. Germline CDR1 MNHEY, CDR2 SMNVEV (reference sequence). This CDR3 is CASTGRPNYNEQFF. As DNA, the CDR3 is TGTGCCAGCACGGGGAGGCCCAACTACAATGAGCAGTTCTTC.

Comment on this clonotype: This sequence may be a read error, since a much larger clone differs from it by one base. J is TRBJ2-1 and V is TRBV10-1; D not resolved. Germline V gives CDR1 WNHNN, CDR2 SYGVQD (reference sequence). The V end lost 2 bases, the J end lost 8 bases, and 4 bases lay between the germline ends. The CDR3 loop spans 11 amino acids. The CDR3 DNA reads as TGCGCCAGCAGTGAGGACCATGAGCAGTTCTTC. Translating it yields CASSEDHEQFF.

This clonotype occurred many times. J is TRBJ2-3 and V is TRBV10-3; the D gene could be TRBD1 or TRBD2 (5 bases each). Per germline, CDR1 ENHRY and CDR2 SYGVKD. This CDR3 is 13 amino acids long. With 0 bases removed from V and 5 bases from J, the gap between germline ends came to 6 bases. CDR3 region: CAISESGGDTQYF. The CDR3 bases are TGTGCCATCAGTGAGTCTGGGGGAGATACGCAGTATTTT.

This clonotype showed up just a few times. CDR3 nucleotides: TGTGCCAGCAGCGCCAACAGGGGGACATACGACGAGCAGTACTTC. Amino acids: CASSANRGTYDEQYF. V gene TRBV13 combines with J gene TRBJ2-7; TRBD1 matches at 8 bases. Germline V gives CDR1 PRHDT, CDR2 FYEKMQ (reference sequence). This CDR3 region has 15 residues. Unmatched junction bases numbered 11, after V lost 5 bases and J lost 5 bases.

The chain is built from TRBV6-2 or TRBV6-3 and TRBJ2-7; tentatively, D is TRBD2 (5 bases). Trimming cost V 1 base and J 0 bases, with 7 bases left between them. The CDR3 has 14 residues. Germline assignment: CDR1 MNHEY and CDR2 SVGEGT. The CDR3 sequence is CASSYWLASYEQYF. CDR3 sequence (DNA): TGTGCCAGCAGTTACTGGCTAGCCTCCTACGAGCAGTACTTC.

At least ten counts were recorded for this clonotype. This chain uses TRBV10-3 with TRBJ2-5; D is unresolved. CDR3 length: 15 residues. V was cut by 5 bases and J by 0 bases, with 13 bases left in between. Germline lookup yields CDR1 ENHRY and CDR2 SYGVKD. The CDR3 DNA is TGTGCCATCAGTAAGGCCCCTTCCGACCAAGAGACCCAGTACTTC. Translation: CAISKAPSDQETQYF.

This chain links TRBV4-1 with TRBJ1-5; D call uncertain. The germline V gene encodes CDR1 MGHRA and CDR2 YSYEKL. Trimming left V 1 base short and J 6 bases short, with 13 bases between. The CDR3 spans 15 residues. CDR3 coding DNA: TGCGCCAGCAGCCAAGGCCACCGCCAAGGTCAGCCCCAGCATTTT. Its protein is CASSQGHRQGQPQHF.

This rearrangement joins TRBV20-1 to TRBJ2-7, with 11 bases aligning to TRBD1. The CDR3 is 17 amino acids. Germline V gene sequence: CDR1 DFQATT, CDR2 SNEGSKA (reference sequence). The junction had 13 bases not matched to a gene; V was cut back by 3 bases and J by 3 bases. DNA for the CDR3: TGCAGTGCTAGTGAACCCGGGGGACAGGGGGTCGGCTACGAGCAGTACTTC. Amino acids: CSASEPGGQGVGYEQYF.

This clonotype was detected only a few times. The rearrangement links TRBV4-1 to TRBJ2-3, with a possible D match to TRBD1 (5 bases). This CDR3 spans 14 amino acids. V was clipped by 5 bases and J by 5 bases, with 14 bases between them. CDR1 MGHRA and CDR2 YSYEKL come from the germline V gene. The chain's CDR3 is CASSKAGLEDTQYF. The CDR3 DNA is TGCGCCAGCAGCAAGGCAGGGTTAGAAGATACGCAGTATTTT.

The rearrangement links TRBV28 to TRBJ2-5; 7 bases agree with TRBD1. CDR1 is MDHEN and CDR2 is SYDVKM in the germline V gene. CDR3 size: 14 residues. J lost 4 bases, V lost 5 bases, and 7 bases had no gene match. The CDR3 nucleotides are TGTGCCAGCAGTCTGACAGGGCTTGGAGAGACCCAGTACTTC. Protein: CASSLTGLGETQYF. The full variable domain, its missing parts supplied by reference TRBV28 and TRBJ2-5, is DVKVTQSSRYLVKRTGEKVFLECVQDMDHENMFWYRQDPGLGLRLIYFSYDVKMKEKGDIPEGYSVSREKKERFSLILESASTNQTSMYLCASSLTGLGETQYFGPGTRLLVL.

This clonotype was found a few times. This chain uses TRBV4-3 with TRBJ2-1; TRBD2 matches 10 bases. Germline values: CDR1 LGHNA, CDR2 YSLEER. The V segment lost 0 bases and the J segment 1 base; nucleotides outside the gene matches: 3. The CDR3 has 17 residues. The CDR3 DNA sequence: TGCGCCAGCAGCCAAGACTGGACTAGCGGTTCCTACAATGAGCAGTTCTTC. Amino acids: CASSQDWTSGSYNEQFF.

This clonotype appeared a few times. CDR3 coding DNA: TGTGCCAGCAGCCCGGGGGTGGCGGTAATCACAGATACGCAGTATTTT. It is translated as CASSPGVAVITDTQYF. The gene calls are TRBV7-2 and TRBJ2-3, with D perhaps TRBD2 (6 bases). This CDR3 comprises 16 residues. V lost 5 bases and J lost 2, with 17 bases in between. Germline V gene sequence: CDR1 SGHTA, CDR2 FQGNSA.

This clonotype occurred once. The rearrangement links TRBV18 to TRBJ2-3; no firm D call. V lost 6 bases, J lost 0 bases, and 10 bases lay in between. CDR1 KGHSH and CDR2 LQKENI come from the germline V gene. CDR3 length: 14 amino acids. The CDR3: CASSRAASTDTQYF. The CDR3 DNA follows: TGTGCCAGCTCGAGAGCTGCTAGCACAGATACGCAGTATTTT.

This clonotype was counted between two and nine times. The J gene is TRBJ2-1, the V gene TRBV14; D possibly corresponds to TRBD1 (5 bases). V shed 6 bases and J shed 4 bases, with 10 bases lying between them. Germline values: CDR1 SGHDN, CDR2 FVKESK. This CDR3 has 13 residues. The CDR3 here is CASSPQEYNEQFF. The CDR3 coding sequence is TGTGCCAGCAGTCCACAGGAATACAATGAGCAGTTCTTC. The complete variable domain, with remaining parts taken from reference TRBV14 and TRBJ2-1, reads EAGVTQFPSHSVIEKGQTVTLRCDPISGHDNLYWYRRVMGKEIKFLLHFVKESKQDESGMPNNRFLAERTGGTYSTLKVQPAELEDSGVYFCASSPQEYNEQFFGPGTRLTVL.

The chain couples TRBV12-3 or TRBV12-4 to TRBJ2-6; D not resolved. CDR3 length: 12 residues. V was pared by 10 bases and J by 1 base, with 5 bases between. The CDR3 DNA follows: TGTGCCACTCCTTCTGGGGCCAACGTCCTGACTTTC. Translating it yields CATPSGANVLTF.

A few counts support this clonotype. CDR3 nucleotide sequence: TGCAGCGTTGTACTAGCGGGGGTTGAGCAGTTCTTC. Translation: CSVVLAGVEQFF. The V and J genes are TRBV29-1 and TRBJ2-1, with 11 bases fitting TRBD2. Germline-derived CDR1 and CDR2 are SQVTM and ANQGSEA. V was clipped by 4 bases and J by 9 bases; unmatched bases: 2. CDR3 size: 12 residues.